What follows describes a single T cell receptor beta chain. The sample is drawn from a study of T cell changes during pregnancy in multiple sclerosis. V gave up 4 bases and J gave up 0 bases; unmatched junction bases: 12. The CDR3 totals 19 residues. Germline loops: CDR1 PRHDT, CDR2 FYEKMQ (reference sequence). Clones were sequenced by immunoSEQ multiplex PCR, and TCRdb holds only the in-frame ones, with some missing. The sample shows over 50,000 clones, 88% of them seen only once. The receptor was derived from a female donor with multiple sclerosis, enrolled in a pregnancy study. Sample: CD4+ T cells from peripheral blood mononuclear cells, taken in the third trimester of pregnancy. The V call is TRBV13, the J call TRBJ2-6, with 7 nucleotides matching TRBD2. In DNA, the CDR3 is TGTGCCAGCAGCTCTTTGAAAGCGGGGTCCTCCTCTGGGGCCAACGTCCTGACTTTC. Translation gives CASSSLKAGSSSGANVLTF.